This entry lists 21 T cell receptor delta chains sequenced from one sample in a study of γδ T cells in repeated Plasmodium falciparum infection. TCRdb used CATT to re-call clones from the multiplex PCR reads. The sample shows some 100,000 delta-chain clones, roughly 1.4% of them seen only once. Bulk repertoires came from Vgamma9/Vdelta2+ or Vdelta2-negative gammadelta T cells flow-sorted from PBMC. Sequencing was done on a sample of gamma-delta T cells from blood. The receptors originated from a pool of human donors (malaria-infected and uninfected, not separated).

This clone appeared many times. This chain links TRDV1 with TRDJ1, with 10 positions matching TRDD3. The germline CDR1 and CDR2 sequences are TSWWSYY and QGS. This CDR3 region has 21 residues. V trimming: 2 bases; J trimming: 1 base; junction bases outside the gene matches: 19. The CDR3 bases are TGTGCTCTTGGGGAAATCTGGCCTACGGGGTGTACTGGGGGATCCACCGATAAACTCATCTTT. It specifies CALGEIWPTGCTGGSTDKLIF.

This clone was seen at least ten times. It is likely a read error: a sequence one base away is far more abundant. The sample carries other DNA sequences with the same CDR3. This chain uses TRDV3 with TRDJ1, with no clear D. Per germline, CDR1 TVYSNPD and CDR2 GDNSRS (reference sequence). The CDR3 runs to 17 residues. V lost 3 bases and J lost 7, with 30 bases in between. In nucleotides, the CDR3 is TGTGCCTTCCGCGGGGCTTGGGTCCCATGGGAGGCCGGTAAACTCATCTTT. Its translation: CAFRGAWVPWEAGKLIF.

In its sample, this clone was seen a few times. The TCRdb protein, from a much larger clone, departs from this DNA's translation at residue 20, likely by read error; the protein shown derives from the DNA. The gene calls are TRDV2 and TRDJ1, with 9 positions matching TRDD3. As TCRdb names no J gene, one was assigned here on the basis of a DNA match to germline. Germline CDR1 GEAIGNYY, CDR2 EKD. CDR3 size: 24 residues. CDR3: CACDTVQFISKLGDSHGYTGKLIF. The CDR3 DNA reads TGTGCCTGTGACACCGTTCAGTTTATCTCTAAACTGGGGGACAGCCACGGGTACACCGGTAAACTCATCTTT.

As concerns this clone: A read error is the likely source, as a far larger clone sits one nucleotide away. The same CDR3 can be traced to other DNA sequences in this sample. The V call is TRDV1, the J call TRDJ1, with TRDD3 matching 11 bases. The J gene was not available in TCRdb and was assigned here by matching the DNA to germline segments. The V segment lost 0 bases and the J segment 8 bases; nucleotides outside the gene matches: 17. This CDR3 is 19 amino acids long. In germline, CDR1 is TSWWSYY, CDR2 QGS. CDR3: CALGELPSYEWGIRWKLIF. CDR3 DNA sequence: TGTGCTCTTGGGGAACTTCCTTCCTACGAATGGGGGATACGCTGGAAACTCATCTTT.

The CDR3 bases are TGTGCTCTTGGGGGTAACTCCGGTGGACCGTGGTTAGTAGGCGATAAACTCATCTTT. It is translated as CALGGNSGGPWLVGDKLIF. The rearrangement joins TRDV1 to TRDJ1; unclear D gene. The J gene is not listed in TCRdb, so it was assigned here from a DNA match to germline. The V gene lost 4 bases and the J gene lost 4 bases, with 28 bases spanning the gap. In germline, CDR1 is TSWWSYY, CDR2 QGS. The CDR3 has 19 amino acids.

The table lists this clone with many counts. CDR3 coding DNA: TGTGCTCTTGGGGAACATCGCCTTTCACGCCGTACTGGGGGTAAACTCATCTTT. Amino acids: CALGEHRLSRRTGGKLIF. V gene TRDV1 combines with J gene TRDJ1, with 8 bases lining up with TRDD3. CDR1 and CDR2 (germline): TSWWSYY, QGS. V lost 1 base to trimming and J lost 7 bases; unmatched junction nucleotides: 17. The CDR3 covers 18 residues.

As to this clone: This probably arose from a read error, given a far larger clone one base away. Distinct nucleotide sequences in the sample also encode this CDR3. The chain is built from TRDV1 and TRDJ1, with TRDD3 matching 7 bases. CDR3 size: 22 residues. Germline lookup yields CDR1 TSWWSYY and CDR2 QGS. Here the CDR3 DNA reads TGTGCCCTTGGGGAACAAAGTCGATGGTCGGGTTCATACTGGGGATTACCCGATAAACTCATCTTT. Residues: CALGEQSRWSGSYWGLPDKLIF.

This clone was found a few times. TCRdb's entry gives the protein of a much larger clone, which mismatches this DNA's translation at residue 9, likely from a read error; the protein reported here is translated from the DNA. The chain combines TRDV1 with TRDJ1, with 11 nucleotides matching TRDD3. No J gene was available from TCRdb, and it was assigned here by a germline match of the DNA. The CDR3 is 23 amino acids. J was trimmed by 8 bases and V by 2 bases; bases with no gene match: 31. CDR1 and CDR2 from the germline V gene are TSWWSYY and QGS. The CDR3 region has the DNA TGTGCTCTTGGGGAATGGCCCCCCTCCCTACTCGAAATGGGGGATACGCCCGAATTGAAACTCATCTTT. Protein product: CALGEWPPSLLEMGDTPELKLIF.

This clone was seen ten or more times. The rearrangement joins TRDV1 to TRDJ1; TRDD3 matches at 9 bases. Per the germline V gene, CDR1 is TSWWSYY and CDR2 is QGS. The CDR3 contains 21 residues. V dropped 2 bases and J dropped 0; count of bases not matched to a gene: 19. Here the CDR3 DNA reads TGTGCTCTTGGGGAAGCGGTCCCTCCGTACTGGGGGAGAAGTAACACCGATAAACTCATCTTT. Residues: CALGEAVPPYWGRSNTDKLIF.

As regards this clone: A read error likely explains this, since a far larger clone differs by one base. Other DNA sequences in the sample encode the same CDR3. The V gene is TRDV1, but the J gene lacks a call; no check of the table's D call, TRDD3, against the DNA was made. Germline CDR1 and CDR2: TSWWSYY and QGS. This CDR3 contains 22 residues. CDR3 loop: CALVGLLGDWIPYPSYTDKLIF. The CDR3 nucleotides are TGTGCTCTTGTCGGCTTACTGGGGGACTGGATACCATACCCATCGTACACCGATAAGCTCATCTTT.

This clone came up many times. For this DNA, TCRdb reports the protein of a much larger clone, which diverges at residue 12, most likely from a read error; the protein presented here is translated directly from the DNA. The V and J genes are TRDV1 and TRDJ1, with TRDD2 identical over 9 bases. This CDR3 has 16 amino acids. J gave up 8 bases and V 4 bases, and 14 bases lay outside the gene matches. Germline V gene data show CDR1 as TSWWSYY and CDR2 as QGS. The DNA for the CDR3 is TGTGCTCTTGGGGGTTTCCTTCCTACGGCCAAGAGGAAACTCATCTTT. This gives the protein CALGGFLPTAKRKLIF.

Comments on this clone: A read error is the likely source, as a far larger clone sits one nucleotide away. Other DNA sequences in this sample translate to the same CDR3. The chain combines TRDV1 with TRDJ1; the match to TRDD3 covers 11 bases. The J segment lost 4 bases and the V segment lost 7 bases, leaving 20 bases of the junction unmatched. The CDR3 is 19 residues long. Germline CDR1 TSWWSYY, CDR2 QGS. The CDR3 DNA follows: TGTGCTCTTGAAGGACACGGAGGACTGGGGGATAAGGAAGGCGATAAACTCATCTTT. This encodes CALEGHGGLGDKEGDKLIF.

This clone was observed a few times. The J gene is TRDJ1, the V gene TRDV1; TRDD3 agrees at 8 bases. In the absence of a J gene in TCRdb, the DNA was matched to germline to assign it here. CDR1 is TSWWSYY, CDR2 QGS, per germline. Unmatched junction bases numbered 8, after V lost 2 bases and J lost 3 bases. CDR3 length: 16 residues. CDR3 nucleotides: TGTGCTCTTGGGGAATCTTTCTGGGGGAGGTCCGATAAACTCATCTTT. Translated, it gives CALGESFWGRSDKLIF.

This clone was found many times. The protein held in TCRdb is that of a much larger clone and does not match this DNA's translation at residue 4, likely because of a read error; the protein shown is translated from the DNA. The chain links TRDV2 to TRDJ1, with TRDD3 identical over 8 bases. There are 17 residues in the CDR3. V dropped 5 bases and J dropped 0; count of bases not matched to a gene: 13. CDR1 and CDR2 (germline): GEAIGNYY, EKD. Here the CDR3 reads CACGILHRLGDTDKLIF. The DNA of the CDR3 is TGTGCCTGTGGCATCCTTCATCGACTGGGGGACACCGATAAACTCATCTTT.

With regard to this clone: Since a far larger clone is one base different, this is likely a read error. Other DNA sequences from this sample encode an identical CDR3 as well. No J gene was called, and the V gene is TRDV2; the D call TRDD3 from the table was never checked on the DNA. This CDR3 region has 17 residues. Per germline, CDR1 GEAIGNYY and CDR2 EKD. The CDR3 bases are TGTGCCTGTGACACTCAATACTGGGGCAGAGACGACGATAAACTCATTTTT. This encodes CACDTQYWGRDDDKLIF.

This clone was detected only a few times. The protein TCRdb lists belongs to a much larger clone and differs from this DNA's translation at residue 3, which points to a read error; the protein shown is made from the DNA. V and J are TRDV2 and TRDJ2; 11 nucleotides align to TRDD3. Germline V gene lookup returns CDR1 GEAIGNYY and CDR2 EKD. The CDR3 sequence is 15 residues long. CDR3: CARDTLGDTPAQLFF. CDR3 nucleotides: TGTGCCCGTGACACCCTGGGGGATACACCAGCACAACTCTTCTTT.

Notes on this clone: The translation of this DNA and the TCRdb protein of a much larger clone differ at residue 7, probably owing to a read error; the protein shown here is translated from the DNA. The rearrangement uses TRDV2 and TRDJ1; the D is unclear. No J gene is reported in TCRdb; it was inferred here by comparing the DNA with germline. Germline V gene lookup returns CDR1 GEAIGNYY and CDR2 EKD. This CDR3 comprises 17 residues. V shed 0 bases and J shed 3 bases, with 19 bases lying between them. The CDR3 region is CACDTVSGNAGPDKLIF. The CDR3 DNA follows: TGTGCCTGTGACACCGTAAGTGGAAACGCTGGTCCCGATAAACTCATCTTT.

In this sample, this clone turned up many times. The TCRdb protein, from a much larger clone, departs from this DNA's translation at residue 9, likely by read error; the protein shown derives from the DNA. The chain has TRDV2 and TRDJ3; 7 bases align to TRDD3. The CDR3 is 16 amino acids. The germline V gene encodes CDR1 GEAIGNYY and CDR2 EKD. CDR3: CACDWGSSLDTRQMFF. The CDR3 bases are TGTGCCTGTGACTGGGGGAGCTCCTTGGACACCCGACAGATGTTTTTC.

A few counts support this clone. The protein TCRdb lists belongs to a much larger clone and differs from this DNA's translation at residue 7, which points to a read error; the protein shown is made from the DNA. The chain recombines TRDV1 with TRDJ2, with 7 positions matching TRDD3. Germline V gives CDR1 TSWWSYY, CDR2 QGS. The CDR3 contains 16 residues. DNA of the CDR3: TGTGCCCTTGGCTGGGGGGCCCCTTGGACCACAGCACAACTCTTCTTT. It translates to CALGWGAPWTTAQLFF.

The sample holds a few counts of this clone. The TCRdb protein comes from a much larger clone and disagrees with this DNA's translation at residue 11, likely due to a read error; the protein given here is derived from the DNA. This sequence joins TRDV2 and TRDJ1; 8 bases are shared with TRDD3. The J gene, missing from TCRdb, was assigned here through DNA to germline matching. The CDR3 covers 16 residues. The V gene end was trimmed by 5 bases and the J gene end by 4 bases; junction bases not matched to a gene: 14. The germline V gene has CDR1 GEAIGNYY and CDR2 EKD. The CDR3 sequence is CACVWLGDPHIDKLIF. The CDR3 region has the DNA TGTGCCTGTGTTTGGCTGGGGGACCCTCACATCGATAAACTCATCTTT.

This clone was counted only a few times. A far larger clone is off by one base, so a read error is likely. The same CDR3 arises from other DNA sequences in this sample as well. The J gene is TRDJ1, the V gene TRDV2; the match to TRDD3 covers 10 bases. TCRdb lists no J gene, so it was determined here by aligning the DNA to germline. Germline V CDR1 and CDR2: GEAIGNYY, EKD. V shed 0 bases, J shed 8 bases, and the junction held 29 bases outside the gene matches. The CDR3 covers 22 residues. CDR3 nucleotides: TGTGCCTGTGACACCGTGAATCGGCCGTCAATGGGGGATACACGTCCTCATCCAAAACTCATCTTT. Its protein product is CACDTVNRPSMGDTRPHPKLIF.